What follows are 26 T cell receptor beta chains derived from one specimen sequenced in a study of cytomegalovirus exposure and HLA in healthy donors. PCR primers comprised 60 Vbeta and 13 Jbeta primers. Method: immunoSEQ multiplex PCR; TCRdb's copy keeps in-frame clones and lacks some. The sample lists over 50,000 clones; about 86% were seen once. Sequencing was done on a sample of PBMCs. The receptors derive from a man in his forties in good health and CMV-seronegative.

DNA of the CDR3: TGTGCCAGCAGCCCCGGGGGGGGCGGGGGGCGCACAGATACGCAGTATTTT. Amino acids: CASSPGGGGGRTDTQYF. The chain joins TRBV7-2 to TRBJ2-3; TRBD2 matches 8 bases. CDR1 and CDR2 from the germline V gene are SGHTA and FQGNSA. The CDR3 is made up of 17 amino acids. V lost 5 bases and J lost 1; bases outside the gene matches: 11.

The rearrangement joins TRBV15 to TRBJ2-7; D is unclear. Trimming left V 6 bases short and J 0 bases short, with 12 bases between. The CDR3 sequence is 14 residues long. The germline V gene has CDR1 LNHNV and CDR2 YYDKDF (reference sequence). CDR3 residues: CATSTTENSYEQYF. The CDR3 nucleotides are TGTGCCACCAGTACAACGGAGAACTCCTACGAGCAGTACTTC.

This chain uses TRBV7-9 with TRBJ2-5, with TRBD1 matching over 12 bases. Looked up from germline, CDR1 is SEHNR and CDR2 is FQNEAQ (reference sequence). J was trimmed by 6 bases and V by 1 base; bases with no gene match: 9. This CDR3 has 17 residues. DNA for the CDR3: TGTGCCAGCAGCTTAGAGGCTAGGGACAGGGGGCCGAAGACCCAGTACTTC. Protein product: CASSLEARDRGPKTQYF.

The chain is built from TRBV6-5 and TRBJ2-2; a possible D gene is TRBD1 (6 bases). CDR1 is MNHEY and CDR2 is SVGAGI in the germline V gene. The CDR3 is made up of 14 amino acids. Trimming stripped 6 bases from V and 2 bases from J, with 10 bases between. The CDR3 nucleotides read TGTGCCAGCAGCCACAGGGAAAACACCGGGGAGCTGTTTTTT. Residues: CASSHRENTGELFF.

The chain has TRBV28 and TRBJ1-6; the match to TRBD1 covers 7 bases. V dropped 6 bases and J dropped 7; count of bases not matched to a gene: 12. The CDR3 extends over 16 amino acids. Looked up from germline, CDR1 is MDHEN and CDR2 is SYDVKM. CDR3 nucleotide sequence: TGTGCCAGCAGGTTACAGGGGCTCTCGGGGAATTCACCCCTCCACTTT. It specifies CASRLQGLSGNSPLHF.

The rearrangement joins TRBV5-4 to TRBJ2-1; D unclear. Per germline, CDR1 SGHNT and CDR2 YYREEE (reference sequence). This CDR3 is built from 13 residues. Trimming stripped 1 base from V and 9 bases from J, with 11 bases between. CDR3 loop: CASSLLGSFEQFF. DNA of the CDR3: TGTGCCAGCAGCTTGCTAGGTTCGTTTGAGCAGTTCTTC.

The chain recombines TRBV7-6 with TRBJ2-3; maybe TRBD1 (6 bases). The V end lost 2 bases, the J end lost 4 bases, and 28 bases lay between the germline ends. Germline V gene lookup returns CDR1 SGHVS and CDR2 FNYEAQ. This CDR3 has 20 amino acids. The CDR3: CASSLTSLAGARRRADTQYF. The CDR3 nucleotides are TGTGCCAGCAGCTTAACCTCTTTGGCAGGGGCAAGACGTCGCGCAGATACGCAGTATTTT.

There are a few counts of this clone. The chain recombines TRBV6-5 with TRBJ1-4; D is uncertain. The V gene's germline CDR1 is MNHEY and CDR2 SVGAGI. This CDR3 comprises 13 residues. V was shortened by 6 bases and J by 8 bases, with 13 bases between the two germline ends. CDR3 sequence: CASRESFEEKLFF. CDR3 coding DNA: TGTGCCAGCAGGGAGAGCTTCGAGGAAAAACTGTTTTTT.

The chain recombines TRBV9 with TRBJ2-3, with D possibly matching TRBD1 (6 bases). V was shortened by 3 bases and J by 0 bases, with 14 bases between the two germline ends. The CDR3 covers 16 residues. Per the germline V gene, CDR1 is SGDLS and CDR2 is YYNGEE. CDR3 amino acids: CASSGQGGASTDTQYF. In nucleotides, the CDR3 is TGTGCCAGCAGCGGCCAAGGGGGTGCGAGCACAGATACGCAGTATTTT.

The rearrangement uses TRBV7-2 and TRBJ2-1, with unresolved D. Germline V gene data show CDR1 as SGHTA and CDR2 as FQGNSA. Between the trimmed V and J ends, which lost 5 bases and 2 bases, there was a span of 13 bases. The CDR3 loop spans 15 amino acids. The CDR3 reads CASSPPRLTYNEQFF. CDR3 DNA: TGTGCCAGCAGCCCCCCTAGATTGACCTACAATGAGCAGTTCTTC.

The chain employs TRBV18 and TRBJ1-1, with D unclear. In germline, CDR1 is KGHSH, CDR2 LQKENI. Trimming removed 2 bases from V and 1 base from J, with 5 bases in between. The CDR3 contains 13 residues. Here the CDR3 reads CASSPLRNTEAFF. In DNA, the CDR3 is TGTGCCAGCTCACCATTGAGGAACACTGAAGCTTTCTTT.

The chain recombines TRBV7-2 with TRBJ2-5; possible D gene TRBD1, 5 bases. V dropped 5 bases and J dropped 4 bases, with 14 bases sitting between them. The V gene's germline CDR1 is SGHTA and CDR2 FQGNSA. The CDR3 runs 14 residues. The CDR3 nucleotides are TGTGCCAGCAGCCCCAGGACATTATCAGAGACCCAGTACTTC. Translation gives CASSPRTLSETQYF.

The chain uses TRBV28 and TRBJ2-3, with TRBD2 matching 9 bases. V dropped 6 bases and J dropped 2; count of bases not matched to a gene: 9. The CDR3 runs 16 residues. Germline CDR1 MDHEN, CDR2 SYDVKM. This CDR3 reads CASSNGLASTTDTQYF. CDR3 bases: TGTGCCAGCAGCAACGGACTAGCGTCTACCACAGATACGCAGTATTTT.

This chain connects TRBV6-5 to TRBJ2-3, with D unresolved. V was trimmed by 2 bases and J by 11 bases, leaving 14 bases between them. The CDR3 contains 13 residues. Germline V gene data show CDR1 as MNHEY and CDR2 as SVGAGI. CDR3 bases: TGTGCCAGCAGTTACGCAGACACAACCTGGCAGTATTTT. Translating it yields CASSYADTTWQYF.

The genes are TRBV11-3 and TRBJ2-2; D is possibly TRBD2 (5 bases). V was trimmed by 0 bases and J by 7 bases, leaving 21 bases between them. The germline V gene has CDR1 SGHNT and CDR2 YENEEA. CDR3 size: 18 residues. CDR3 residues: CASSLDPFSWLADGELFF. Written as DNA, the CDR3 is TGTGCCAGCAGCTTAGATCCTTTCTCGTGGCTAGCTGACGGGGAGCTGTTTTTT.

The chain joins TRBV5-1 to TRBJ2-3; TRBD2 is a possible D gene (5 bases). The CDR3 extends over 14 amino acids. Germline V gene sequence: CDR1 SGHRS, CDR2 YFSETQ. V lost 7 bases and J 2 bases, leaving 14 bases between the germline ends. CDR3 sequence reads: CASGPLRDTDTQYF. The DNA for the CDR3 is TGCGCCAGCGGACCCCTGAGGGACACAGATACGCAGTATTTT.

The gene calls are TRBV4-3 and TRBJ1-1, with D perhaps TRBD1 (6 bases). CDR3 length: 13 residues. Germline lookup yields CDR1 LGHNA and CDR2 YSLEER. V lost 3 bases and J 5 bases, leaving 10 bases between the germline ends. The CDR3 here is CASSHNRATEAFF. In nucleotides, the CDR3 is TGCGCCAGCAGCCACAACAGGGCGACTGAAGCTTTCTTT.

The chain has TRBV5-6 and TRBJ1-1, with 11 bases aligning to TRBD1. Germline CDR1 reads SGHDT; CDR2 reads YYEEEE. V dropped 5 bases and J dropped 3; count of bases not matched to a gene: 6. The CDR3 totals 15 residues. Here the CDR3 DNA reads TGTGCCAGCAGGGGTGGGACAGGGGGTGACACTGAAGCTTTCTTT. Protein sequence: CASRGGTGGDTEAFF.

The chain is built from TRBV6-1 and TRBJ1-3; D unclear. Trimming pared 1 base from V and 4 bases from J, leaving 11 bases between. CDR1 MNHNS and CDR2 SASEGT come from the germline V gene. The CDR3 extends over 15 amino acids. The CDR3 here is CASSEGTTGGNTIYF. The CDR3 DNA sequence: TGTGCCAGCAGTGAAGGAACCACCGGGGGAAACACCATATATTTT.

The CDR3 sequence: CAWSFMGQGSYNEQFF. In DNA, the CDR3 is TGTGCCTGGAGTTTCATGGGACAGGGCTCCTACAATGAGCAGTTCTTC. This chain links TRBV30 with TRBJ2-1; the match to TRBD1 covers 9 bases. This CDR3 is built from 16 residues. Germline-derived CDR1 and CDR2 are GTSNPN and SVGIG (reference sequence). V lost 2 bases to trimming and J lost 0 bases; unmatched junction nucleotides: 5.

The chain recombines TRBV7-8 with TRBJ1-2; 7 bases map to TRBD1. The V gene end was trimmed by 5 bases and the J gene end by 5 bases; junction bases not matched to a gene: 11. This CDR3 spans 15 amino acids. Germline V gives CDR1 SGHVS, CDR2 FQNEAQ. The CDR3 coding sequence is TGTGCCAGCAGCCGGCCTGGGACAGATACATATGGCTACACCTTC. It specifies CASSRPGTDTYGYTF. Supplemented by reference TRBV7-8 and TRBJ1-2, the full variable domain reads GAGVSQSPRYKVAKRGQDVALRCDPISGHVSLFWYQQALGQGPEFLTYFQNEAQLDKSGLPSDRFFAERPEGSVSTLKIQRTQQEDSAVYLCASSRPGTDTYGYTFGSGTRLTVV.

This chain connects TRBV7-9 to TRBJ1-2; 9 positions match TRBD1. V was pared by 1 base and J by 0 bases, with 3 bases of the junction left unmatched. The V gene's germline CDR1 is SEHNR and CDR2 FQNEAQ (reference sequence). The CDR3 extends over 16 amino acids. CDR3 DNA: TGTGCCAGCAGCTTAGACAGGGGGCATGCTAACTATGGCTACACCTTC. Amino acids: CASSLDRGHANYGYTF.

The rearrangement links TRBV30 to TRBJ1-1, with 7 bases lining up with TRBD1. The germline gives CDR1 GTSNPN, CDR2 SVGIG (reference sequence). This CDR3 spans 13 amino acids. Germline trimming cut 5 bases from V and 1 base from J; bases unmatched to any gene: 4. CDR3 sequence reads: CAWDRVKNTEAFF. The CDR3 nucleotides read TGTGCCTGGGACAGGGTTAAGAACACTGAAGCTTTCTTT. Drawing the rest from reference TRBV30 and TRBJ1-1, the complete variable domain is SQTIHQWPATLVQPVGSPLSLECTVEGTSNPNLYWYRQAAGRGLQLLFYSVGIGQISSEVPQNLSASRPQDRQFILSSKKLLLSDSGFYLCAWDRVKNTEAFFGQGTRLTVV.

The chain has TRBV12-5 and TRBJ2-7; tentatively, D is TRBD1 (6 bases). This CDR3 is 14 amino acids long. The germline V and J ends were trimmed by 6 bases and 2 bases, with 14 bases remaining between them. Germline V gene lookup returns CDR1 LGHNT and CDR2 FRNRAP. The chain's CDR3 is CASGQTGPAYEQYF. CDR3 in DNA: TGTGCTAGTGGCCAAACAGGGCCCGCCTACGAGCAGTACTTC.

The chain couples TRBV9 to TRBJ1-2; D gene unclear. The CDR3 sequence is 14 residues long. Trimming cost V 4 bases and J 4 bases, with 14 bases left between them. CDR1 SGDLS and CDR2 YYNGEE come from the germline V gene. DNA of the CDR3: TGTGCCAGCAGCCCAACACCGGGAAGCTATGGCTACACCTTC. Amino acids: CASSPTPGSYGYTF.

J is TRBJ1-5 and V is TRBV6-5; 9 bases fit TRBD1. Losses at the gene ends were 6 bases for V and 4 bases for J; bases not matched to a gene: 4. The germline V gene encodes CDR1 MNHEY and CDR2 SVGAGI. This CDR3 has 14 residues. The CDR3 sequence is CASSLQGANQPQHF. CDR3 sequence (DNA): TGTGCCAGCAGCCTACAGGGGGCAAATCAGCCCCAGCATTTT.